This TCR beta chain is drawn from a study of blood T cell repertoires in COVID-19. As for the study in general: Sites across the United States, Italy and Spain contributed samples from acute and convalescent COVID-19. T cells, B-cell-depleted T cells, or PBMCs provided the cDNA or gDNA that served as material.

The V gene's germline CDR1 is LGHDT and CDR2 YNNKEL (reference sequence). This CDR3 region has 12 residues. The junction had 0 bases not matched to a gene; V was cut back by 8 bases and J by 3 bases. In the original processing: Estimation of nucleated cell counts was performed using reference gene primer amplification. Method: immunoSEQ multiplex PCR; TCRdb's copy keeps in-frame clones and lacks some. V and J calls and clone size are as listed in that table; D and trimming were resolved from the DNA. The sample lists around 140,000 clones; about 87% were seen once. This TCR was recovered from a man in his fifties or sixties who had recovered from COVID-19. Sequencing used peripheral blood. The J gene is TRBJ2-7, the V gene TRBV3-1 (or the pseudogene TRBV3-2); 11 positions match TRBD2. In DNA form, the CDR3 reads TGTGCCAGCGGGACTAGCGGCTACGAGCAGTACTTC. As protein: CASGTSGYEQYF.